This TCR beta chain was identified during a study of graft-versus-host responses after intestinal transplantation. Overall study context: Recipients across the board were started on anti-thymocyte globulin induction, then kept on tacrolimus and steroids for two to four years.

Assay: immunoSEQ multiplex PCR; the TCRdb copy retains only in-frame clones and omits some. The table records 40,000 or so clones, roughly 95% of them present only once. From germline, CDR1 is SNHLY and CDR2 FYNNEI. The CDR3 is 13 amino acids. V lost 5 bases, J lost 4 bases, and 9 bases lay in between. Details on this clone: What it binds is not known.

This rearrangement joins TRBV2 to TRBJ1-5, with D perhaps TRBD1 (5 bases). This TCR was sampled from a human donor who was the organ donor for an intestinal transplant. Sequenced material: unstimulated CD8+ T cells sorted from spleen or lymph node cells, taken before transplant. The CDR3 reads CASSLRENQPQHF. In nucleotides, the CDR3 is TGTGCCAGCAGTCTCAGGGAGAATCAGCCCCAGCATTTT.